This TCR beta chain emerged from a study of memory CD4+ T cells and cytomegalovirus serostatus. Single viable CD3+CD4+CD8-CD45RO+ cells were sorted as the memory CD4+ T cells. Profiled with immunoSEQ multiplex PCR; TCRdb holds only in-frame clones, not every one. The sample carries 52,000 or so clones, about 80% recorded once. Material for sequencing was memory CD4+ T cells from blood. This TCR came from an adult in good health and CMV-seronegative.

CDR3 sequence: CASSRDQGVYEQYF. CDR3 bases: TGTGCCAGCAGCCGTGACCAGGGCGTGTACGAGCAGTACTTC. The chain joins TRBV7-2 to TRBJ2-7, with TRBD1 as a possible D gene (5 bases). The germline V gene encodes CDR1 SGHTA and CDR2 FQGNSA. Between the trimmed V and J ends, which lost 5 bases and 4 bases, there was a span of 15 bases. CDR3 length: 14 residues.